The clone carrying this T cell receptor beta chain was detected many times. The V gene's germline CDR1 is MNHEY and CDR2 SVGAGI. The CDR3 is made up of 14 amino acids. Unmatched junction bases numbered 6, after V lost 5 bases and J lost 4 bases. This record belongs to a study of identical twins. TCRdb recomputed calls from the 5' RACE reads with MiXCR, one row per CDR3 protein. The sample yields fewer than 450,000 distinct CDR3 sequences, 9% seen once. The specimen was naive T cells sorted from blood. The J gene is TRBJ1-1, the V gene TRBV6-5, with 8 bases lining up with TRBD1. The origin of this receptor is a woman between 50 and 59 years old in good health. CDR3 sequence (DNA): TGTGCCAGCAGTCCCAGGGGGCTCGGCACTGAAGCTTTCTTT. Protein product: CASSPRGLGTEAFF.